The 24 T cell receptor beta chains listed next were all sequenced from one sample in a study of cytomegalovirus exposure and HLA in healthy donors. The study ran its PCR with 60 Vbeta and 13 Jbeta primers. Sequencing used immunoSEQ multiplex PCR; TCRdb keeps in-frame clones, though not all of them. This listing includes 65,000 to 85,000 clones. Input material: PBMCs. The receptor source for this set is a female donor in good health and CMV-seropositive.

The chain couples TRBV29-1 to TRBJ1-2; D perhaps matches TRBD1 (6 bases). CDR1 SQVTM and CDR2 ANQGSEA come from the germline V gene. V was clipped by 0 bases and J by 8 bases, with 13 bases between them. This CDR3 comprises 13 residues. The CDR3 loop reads CSVEDPDSLGYTF. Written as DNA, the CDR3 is TGCAGCGTTGAAGATCCGGACAGCCTAGGCTACACCTTC.

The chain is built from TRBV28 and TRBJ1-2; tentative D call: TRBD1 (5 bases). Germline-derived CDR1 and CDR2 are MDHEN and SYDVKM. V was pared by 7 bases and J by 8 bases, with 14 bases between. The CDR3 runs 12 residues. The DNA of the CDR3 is TGTGCCAGCATGGGAGGGGTGGAAGGCTACACCTTC. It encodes CASMGGVEGYTF.

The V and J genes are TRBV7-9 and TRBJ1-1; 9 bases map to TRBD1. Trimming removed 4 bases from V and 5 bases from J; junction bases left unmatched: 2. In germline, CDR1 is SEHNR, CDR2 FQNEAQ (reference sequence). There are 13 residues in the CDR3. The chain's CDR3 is CASSWDRDTEAFF. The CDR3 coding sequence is TGTGCCAGCAGCTGGGACAGGGATACTGAAGCTTTCTTT. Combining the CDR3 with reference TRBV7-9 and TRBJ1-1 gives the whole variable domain DTGVSQNPRHKITKRGQNVTFRCDPISEHNRLYWYRQTLGQGPEFLTYFQNEAQLEKSRLLSDRFSAERPKGSFSTLEIQRTEQGDSAMYLCASSWDRDTEAFFGQGTRLTVV.

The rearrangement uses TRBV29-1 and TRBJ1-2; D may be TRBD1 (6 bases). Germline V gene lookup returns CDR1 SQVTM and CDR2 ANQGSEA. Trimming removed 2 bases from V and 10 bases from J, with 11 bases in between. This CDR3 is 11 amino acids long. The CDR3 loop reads CSVEHPGDYTF. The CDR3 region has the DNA TGCAGCGTTGAACATCCAGGGGACTACACCTTC.

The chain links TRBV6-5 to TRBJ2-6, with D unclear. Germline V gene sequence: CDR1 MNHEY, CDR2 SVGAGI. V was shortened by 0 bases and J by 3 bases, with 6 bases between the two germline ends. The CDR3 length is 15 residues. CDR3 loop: CASSYSKYGANVLTF. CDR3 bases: TGTGCCAGCAGTTACTCAAAATATGGGGCCAACGTCCTGACTTTC.

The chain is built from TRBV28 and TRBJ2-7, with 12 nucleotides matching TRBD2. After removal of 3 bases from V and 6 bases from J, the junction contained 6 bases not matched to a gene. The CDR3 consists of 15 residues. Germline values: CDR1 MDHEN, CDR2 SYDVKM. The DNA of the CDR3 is TGTGCCAGCAGTTTGGCTAGCGGGAGGGTATCCGAGCAGTACTTC. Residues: CASSLASGRVSEQYF.

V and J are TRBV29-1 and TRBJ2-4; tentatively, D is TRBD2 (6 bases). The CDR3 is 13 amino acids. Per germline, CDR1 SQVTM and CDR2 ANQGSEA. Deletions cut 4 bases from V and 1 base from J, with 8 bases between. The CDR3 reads CSVAGRAKNIQYF. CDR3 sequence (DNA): TGCAGCGTTGCGGGGAGGGCCAAAAACATTCAGTACTTC.

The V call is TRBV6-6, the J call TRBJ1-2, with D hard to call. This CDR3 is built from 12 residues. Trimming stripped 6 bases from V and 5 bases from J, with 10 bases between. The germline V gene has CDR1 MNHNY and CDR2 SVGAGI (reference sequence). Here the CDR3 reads CASRRAEYGYTF. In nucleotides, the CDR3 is TGTGCCAGCAGACGAGCCGAGTATGGCTACACCTTC.

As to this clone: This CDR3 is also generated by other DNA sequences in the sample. CDR3 in amino acids: CASSRTGVGNSPLHF. In DNA form, the CDR3 reads TGTGCCAGCAGTCGCACAGGGGTTGGTAATTCACCCCTCCACTTT. This chain connects TRBV27 to TRBJ1-6; 7 bases are a match to TRBD1. Germline CDR1 MNHEY, CDR2 SMNVEV (reference sequence). This CDR3 region has 15 residues. J lost 6 bases, V lost 5 bases, and 7 bases had no gene match.

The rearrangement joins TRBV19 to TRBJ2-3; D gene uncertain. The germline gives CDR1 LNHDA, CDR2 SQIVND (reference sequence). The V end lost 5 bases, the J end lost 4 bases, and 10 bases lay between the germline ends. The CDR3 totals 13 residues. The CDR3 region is CASSSSRADTQYF. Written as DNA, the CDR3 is TGTGCCAGTAGTTCCTCTCGGGCAGATACGCAGTATTTT.

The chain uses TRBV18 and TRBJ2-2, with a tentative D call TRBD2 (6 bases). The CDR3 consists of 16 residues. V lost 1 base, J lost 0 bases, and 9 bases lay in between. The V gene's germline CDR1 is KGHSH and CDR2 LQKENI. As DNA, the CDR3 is TGTGCCAGCTCACCACGTAGCGGCGCGAACACCGGGGAGCTGTTTTTT. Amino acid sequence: CASSPRSGANTGELFF.

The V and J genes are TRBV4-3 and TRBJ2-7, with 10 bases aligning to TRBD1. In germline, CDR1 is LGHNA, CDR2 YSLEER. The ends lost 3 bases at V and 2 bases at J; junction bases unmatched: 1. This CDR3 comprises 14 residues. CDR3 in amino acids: CASSHGQGAYEQYF. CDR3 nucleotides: TGCGCCAGCAGCCACGGACAGGGGGCCTACGAGCAGTACTTC.

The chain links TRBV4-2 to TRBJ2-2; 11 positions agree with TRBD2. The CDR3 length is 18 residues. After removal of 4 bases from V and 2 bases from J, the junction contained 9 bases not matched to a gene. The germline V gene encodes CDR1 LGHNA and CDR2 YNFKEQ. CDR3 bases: TGTGCCAGCAGCCGGAAAACTAGCGGGGGCCCTAACACCGGGGAGCTGTTTTTT. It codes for CASSRKTSGGPNTGELFF.

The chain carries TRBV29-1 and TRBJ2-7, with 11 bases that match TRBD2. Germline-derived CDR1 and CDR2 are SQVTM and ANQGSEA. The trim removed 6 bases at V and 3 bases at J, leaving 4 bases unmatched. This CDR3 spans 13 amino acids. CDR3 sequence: CSVTGTSGYEQYF. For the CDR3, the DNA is TGCAGCGTCACCGGGACTAGCGGCTACGAGCAGTACTTC.

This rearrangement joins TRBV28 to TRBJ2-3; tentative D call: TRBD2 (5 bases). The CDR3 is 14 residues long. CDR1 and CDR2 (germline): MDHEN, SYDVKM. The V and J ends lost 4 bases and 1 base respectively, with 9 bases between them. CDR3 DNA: TGTGCCAGCAGTTCCGGGGAAGGCACAGATACGCAGTATTTT. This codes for CASSSGEGTDTQYF.

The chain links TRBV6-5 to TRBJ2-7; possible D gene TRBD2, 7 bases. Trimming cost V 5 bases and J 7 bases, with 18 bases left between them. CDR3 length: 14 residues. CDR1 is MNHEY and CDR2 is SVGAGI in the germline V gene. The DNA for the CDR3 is TGTGCCAGCAGTATCGGGGGGCACCTGGGGGAGCAGTACTTC. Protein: CASSIGGHLGEQYF.

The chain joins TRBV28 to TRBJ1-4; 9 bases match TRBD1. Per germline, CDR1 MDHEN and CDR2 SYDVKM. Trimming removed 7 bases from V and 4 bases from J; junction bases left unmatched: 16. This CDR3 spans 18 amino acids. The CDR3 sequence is CASILPGQGVSDNEKLFF. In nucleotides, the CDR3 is TGTGCCAGCATCCTTCCGGGACAGGGTGTTTCGGATAATGAAAAACTGTTTTTT.

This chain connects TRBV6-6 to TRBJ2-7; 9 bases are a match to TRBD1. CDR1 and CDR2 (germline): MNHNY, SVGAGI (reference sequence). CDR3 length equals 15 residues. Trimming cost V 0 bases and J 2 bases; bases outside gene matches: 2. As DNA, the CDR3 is TGTGCCAGCAGTTACTCCGACAGGGGGACCTACGAGCAGTACTTC. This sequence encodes CASSYSDRGTYEQYF.

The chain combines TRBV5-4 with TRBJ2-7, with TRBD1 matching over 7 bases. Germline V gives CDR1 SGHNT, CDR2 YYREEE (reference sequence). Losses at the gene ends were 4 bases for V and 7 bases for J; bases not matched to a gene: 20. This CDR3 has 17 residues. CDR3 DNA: TGTGCCAGCAGCCGATTGGCCGGGACAGAATACATCTCTGAGCAGTACTTC. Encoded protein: CASSRLAGTEYISEQYF.

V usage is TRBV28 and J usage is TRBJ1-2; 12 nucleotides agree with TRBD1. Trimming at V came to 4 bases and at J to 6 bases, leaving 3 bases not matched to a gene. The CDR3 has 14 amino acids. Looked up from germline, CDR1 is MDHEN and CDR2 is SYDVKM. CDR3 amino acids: CASSSGQGADGYTF. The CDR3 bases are TGTGCCAGCAGTTCGGGACAGGGGGCAGATGGCTACACCTTC.

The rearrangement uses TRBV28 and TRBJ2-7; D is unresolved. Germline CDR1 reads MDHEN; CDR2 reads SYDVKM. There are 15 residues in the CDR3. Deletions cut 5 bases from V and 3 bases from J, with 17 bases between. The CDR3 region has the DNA TGTGCCAGCAGTACCTCTTCAGGCCCCTTCTACGAGCAGTACTTC. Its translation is CASSTSSGPFYEQYF.

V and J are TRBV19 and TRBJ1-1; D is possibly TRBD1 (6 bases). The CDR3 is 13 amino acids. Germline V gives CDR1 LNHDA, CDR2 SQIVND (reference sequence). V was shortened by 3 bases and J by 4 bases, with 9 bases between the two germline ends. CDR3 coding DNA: TGTGCCAGTAGTATGGCAGGGGTCACTGAAGCTTTCTTT. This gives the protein CASSMAGVTEAFF.

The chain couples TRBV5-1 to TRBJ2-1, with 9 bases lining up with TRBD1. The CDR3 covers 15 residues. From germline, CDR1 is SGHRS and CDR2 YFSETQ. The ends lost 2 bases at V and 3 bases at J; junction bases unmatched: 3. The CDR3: CASSFRTGDYNEQFF. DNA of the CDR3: TGCGCCAGCAGCTTCAGGACAGGGGACTACAATGAGCAGTTCTTC. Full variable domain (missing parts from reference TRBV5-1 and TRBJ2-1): KAGVTQTPRYLIKTRGQQVTLSCSPISGHRSVSWYQQTPGQGLQFLFEYFSETQRNKGNFPGRFSGRQFSNSRSEMNVSTLELGDSALYLCASSFRTGDYNEQFFGPGTRLTVL.

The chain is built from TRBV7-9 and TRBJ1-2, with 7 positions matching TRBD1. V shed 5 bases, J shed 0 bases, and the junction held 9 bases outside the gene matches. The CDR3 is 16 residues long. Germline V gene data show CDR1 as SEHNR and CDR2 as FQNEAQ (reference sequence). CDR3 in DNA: TGTGCCAGCAGCCAAAGTACAGGGGAGTCTAACTATGGCTACACCTTC. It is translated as CASSQSTGESNYGYTF.